Shown below are 7 T cell receptor beta chains from a single sample sequenced in a study of CD8 T cells in Susac syndrome. The RNA, about 0.5 to 1 ug, was put through reverse transcription using random hexamers. Each CDR3 protein is one row after TCRdb ran MiXCR on the immunoSEQ multiplex PCR reads. The sample contains about 60,000 distinct CDR3 sequences, approximately 90% of which appear only once. Sequencing was performed on CD8+ T cells from PBMCs. The receptors originated from a human donor in good health.

The genes are TRBV27 and TRBJ2-3; D is unclear. The ends were cut back, 3 bases at V and 4 bases at J, with 8 bases in the middle. The CDR3 sequence is 13 residues long. CDR1 MNHEY and CDR2 SMNVEV come from the germline V gene (reference sequence). The CDR3 region has the DNA TGTGCCAGCAGTTTTGCTGGGCCAGATACGCAGTATTTT. Its translation: CASSFAGPDTQYF.

The chain joins TRBV9 to TRBJ1-6; D remains unclear. Germline V gene sequence: CDR1 SGDLS, CDR2 YYNGEE. This CDR3 is 15 amino acids long. V was trimmed by 0 bases and J by 9 bases, leaving 13 bases between them. DNA for the CDR3: TGTGCCAGCAGCGTAGATCCAGGCCGTGGTTCACCCCTCCACTTT. As protein: CASSVDPGRGSPLHF.

The chain has TRBV7-9 and TRBJ1-4; weak D call: TRBD1 (6 bases). The germline V and J ends were trimmed by 6 bases and 2 bases, with 13 bases remaining between them. The CDR3 length is 15 residues. Germline CDR1 and CDR2: SEHNR and FQNEAQ (reference sequence). This CDR3 reads CASSHRELTNEKLFF. The CDR3 bases are TGTGCCAGCAGTCACAGGGAACTTACTAATGAAAAACTGTTTTTT. The whole variable domain, remainder taken from reference TRBV7-9 and TRBJ1-4, is DTGVSQNPRHKITKRGQNVTFRCDPISEHNRLYWYRQTLGQGPEFLTYFQNEAQLEKSRLLSDRFSAERPKGSFSTLEIQRTEQGDSAMYLCASSHRELTNEKLFFGSGTQLSVL.

The chain joins TRBV25-1 to TRBJ2-6, with D possibly TRBD2 on 6 matching bases. CDR3 size: 15 residues. V was pared by 3 bases and J by 4 bases, with 10 bases between. Germline CDR1 is MGHDK and CDR2 is SYGVNS. The CDR3, as DNA: TGTGCCAGCAGTGAGGAGGGCTCCGGGGCCAACGTCCTGACTTTC. Protein product: CASSEEGSGANVLTF.

The J gene is TRBJ2-7, the V gene TRBV7-9; 7 bases map to TRBD1. The CDR3 length is 15 residues. Germline CDR1 SEHNR, CDR2 FQNEAQ (reference sequence). V shed 5 bases, J shed 6 bases, and the junction held 13 bases outside the gene matches. CDR3 amino acids: CASSTRQGASSEQYF. The DNA for the CDR3 is TGTGCCAGCAGCACCAGACAGGGAGCGTCGAGCGAGCAGTACTTC.

In its sample, this clonotype was seen once. V gene TRBV13 combines with J gene TRBJ2-7, with D tentatively TRBD1 (5 bases). The CDR3 has 14 amino acids. Trimming removed 5 bases at V and 6 bases at J, with 17 bases between. In germline, CDR1 is PRHDT, CDR2 FYEKMQ (reference sequence). The CDR3 loop reads CASSQTRQLSEQYF. The CDR3 DNA is TGTGCCAGCAGCCAGACCCGACAGTTATCCGAGCAGTACTTC.

The chain is built from TRBV30 and TRBJ2-7; 7 bases fit TRBD2. In germline, CDR1 is GTSNPN, CDR2 SVGIG (reference sequence). The CDR3 spans 12 residues. V lost 2 bases to trimming and J lost 6 bases; unmatched junction nucleotides: 4. The CDR3 nucleotides are TGTGCCTGGAGTATGGGGGGGTTCGAGCAGTACTTC. Translating it yields CAWSMGGFEQYF.